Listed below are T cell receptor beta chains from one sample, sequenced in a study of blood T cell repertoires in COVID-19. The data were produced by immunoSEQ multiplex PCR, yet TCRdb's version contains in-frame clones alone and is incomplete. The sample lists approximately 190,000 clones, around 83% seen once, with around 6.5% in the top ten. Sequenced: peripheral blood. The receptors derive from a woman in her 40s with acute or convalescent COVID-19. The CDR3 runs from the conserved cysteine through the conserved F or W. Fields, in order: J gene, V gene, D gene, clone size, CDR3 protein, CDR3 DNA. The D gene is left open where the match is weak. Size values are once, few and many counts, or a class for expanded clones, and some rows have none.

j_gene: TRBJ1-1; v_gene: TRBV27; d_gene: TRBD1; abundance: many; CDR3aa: CASSLSTGGRTEAFF; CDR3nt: TGTGCCAGCAGTTTATCGACAGGGGGGCGGACTGAAGCTTTCTTT
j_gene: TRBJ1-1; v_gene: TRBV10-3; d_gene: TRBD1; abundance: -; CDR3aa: CAIPPDRGSGAFF; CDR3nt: TGTGCCATCCCGCCGGACAGGGGATCGGGAGCTTTCTTT
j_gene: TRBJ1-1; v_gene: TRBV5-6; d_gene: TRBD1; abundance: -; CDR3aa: CASSPPRYRGNTEAFF; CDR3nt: TGTGCCAGCAGCCCACCCCGGTACAGGGGTAACACTGAAGCTTTCTTT
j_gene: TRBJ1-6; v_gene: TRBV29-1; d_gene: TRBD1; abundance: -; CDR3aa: CSVRQGYNSPLHF; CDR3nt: TGCAGCGTAAGACAGGGTTATAATTCACCCCTCCACTTT
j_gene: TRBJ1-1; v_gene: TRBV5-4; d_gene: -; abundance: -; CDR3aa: CASSLAGANTEAFF; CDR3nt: TGTGCCAGCAGCTTGGCAGGGGCTAACACTGAAGCTTTCTTT
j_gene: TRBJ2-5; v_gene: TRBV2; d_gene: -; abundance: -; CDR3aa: CASSEALVQIIQETQYF; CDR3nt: TGTGCCAGCAGTGAAGCGTTAGTACAGATAATCCAAGAGACCCAGTACTTC
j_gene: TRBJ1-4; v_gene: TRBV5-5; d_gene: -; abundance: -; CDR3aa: CASSWGPEKLFF; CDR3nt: TGTGCCAGCAGCTGGGGGCCCGAAAAACTGTTTTTT
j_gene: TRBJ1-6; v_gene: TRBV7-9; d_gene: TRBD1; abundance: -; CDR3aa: CASSPPQGGESPLHF; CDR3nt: TGTGCCAGCAGCCCCCCACAGGGGGGGGAATCACCCCTCCACTTT
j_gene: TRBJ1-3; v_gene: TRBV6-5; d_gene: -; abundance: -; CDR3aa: CASSPSHSGNTIYF; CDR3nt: TGTGCCAGCAGTCCGAGCCATTCTGGAAACACCATATATTTT
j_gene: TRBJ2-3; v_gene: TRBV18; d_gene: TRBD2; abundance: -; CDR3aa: CASQEAGVQHRHF; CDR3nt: TGTGCCAGCCAAGAAGCGGGGGTTCAACACCGACATTTT
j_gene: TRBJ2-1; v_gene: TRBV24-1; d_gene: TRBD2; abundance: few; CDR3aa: CATSELGGGARNEQFF; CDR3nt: TGTGCCACCAGTGAACTCGGCGGGGGGGCCCGCAATGAGCAGTTCTTC
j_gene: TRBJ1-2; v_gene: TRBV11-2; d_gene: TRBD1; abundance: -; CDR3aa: CASSSRTGVAVGYTF; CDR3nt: TGTGCCAGCAGCTCCAGGACAGGGGTGGCTGTGGGCTACACCTTC
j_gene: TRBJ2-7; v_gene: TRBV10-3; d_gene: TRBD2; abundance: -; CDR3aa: CAISEGGTSAEQYF; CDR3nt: TGTGCCATCAGTGAGGGGGGGACTAGCGCCGAGCAGTACTTC
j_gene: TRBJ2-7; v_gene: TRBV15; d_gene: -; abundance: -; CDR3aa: CATSRDRGEQYF; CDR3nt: TGTGCCACCAGCAGAGATCGGGGGGAGCAGTACTTC
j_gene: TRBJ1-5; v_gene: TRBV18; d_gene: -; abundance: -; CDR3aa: CASSPPGGQNQPQHF; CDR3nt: TGTGCCAGCTCACCACCCGGCGGACAGAATCAGCCCCAGCATTTT
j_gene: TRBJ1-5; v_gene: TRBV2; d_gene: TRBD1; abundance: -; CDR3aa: CASRGQMNQPQHF; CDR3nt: TGTGCCAGCAGGGGACAGATGAATCAGCCCCAGCATTTT
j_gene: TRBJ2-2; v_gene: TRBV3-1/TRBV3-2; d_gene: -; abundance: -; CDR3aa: CASTTAGRRTGELFF; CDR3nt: TGTGCCAGCACCACCGCGGGAAGACGCACCGGGGAGCTGTTTTTT
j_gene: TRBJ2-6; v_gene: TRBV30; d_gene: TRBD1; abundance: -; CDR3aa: CAWSVQGGPLSGANVLTF; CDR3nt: TGTGCCTGGAGTGTACAAGGGGGCCCCCTCTCTGGGGCCAACGTCCTGACTTTC
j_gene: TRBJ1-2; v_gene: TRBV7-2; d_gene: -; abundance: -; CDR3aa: CASSSYNAEGYTF; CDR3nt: TGTGCCAGCAGCTCGTATAATGCAGAAGGCTACACCTTC
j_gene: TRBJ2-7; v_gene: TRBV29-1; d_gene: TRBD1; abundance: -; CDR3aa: CSSVEQGVLSF; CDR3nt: TGCAGCTCAGTTGAACAGGGGGTTTTGTCCTTC
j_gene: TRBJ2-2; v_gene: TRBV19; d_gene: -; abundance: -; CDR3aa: CASSNQDTGELFF; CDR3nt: TGTGCCAGTAGTAATCAGGACACCGGGGAGCTGTTTTTT
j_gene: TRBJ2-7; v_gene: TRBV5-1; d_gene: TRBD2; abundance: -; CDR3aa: CASSLGLAGLHYEQYF; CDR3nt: TGCGCCAGCAGCTTGGGGTTAGCGGGACTCCACTACGAGCAGTACTTC
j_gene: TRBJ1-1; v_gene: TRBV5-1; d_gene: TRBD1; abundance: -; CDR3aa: CASSLPGGGAATEAFF; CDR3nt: TGCGCCAGCAGCTTGCCCGGAGGGGGCGCCGCCACTGAAGCTTTCTTT
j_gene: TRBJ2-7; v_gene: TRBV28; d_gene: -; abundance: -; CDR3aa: CASSETGHRIREQYF; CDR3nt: TGTGCCAGCAGTGAAACGGGACACCGGATTCGCGAGCAGTACTTC
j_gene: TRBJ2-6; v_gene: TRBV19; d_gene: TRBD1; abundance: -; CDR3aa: CASSPGTGRGANVLTF; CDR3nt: TGTGCCAGTAGTCCGGGGACAGGGCGCGGGGCCAACGTCCTGACTTTC
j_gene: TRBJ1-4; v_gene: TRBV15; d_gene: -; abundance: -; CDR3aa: CATSRDRRSWQKLFF; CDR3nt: TGTGCCACCAGCAGAGATAGGAGGTCTTGGCAAAAACTGTTTTTT
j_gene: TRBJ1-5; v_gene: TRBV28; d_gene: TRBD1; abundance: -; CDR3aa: CASSLLTGGNQPQHF; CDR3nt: TGTGCCAGCAGTTTACTGACAGGGGGCAATCAGCCCCAGCATTTT
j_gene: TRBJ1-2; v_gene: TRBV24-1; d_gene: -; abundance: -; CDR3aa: CATSSASPGVLVYGYTF; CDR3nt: TGTGCCACCAGCTCCGCTAGCCCAGGGGTTCTCGTCTATGGCTACACCTTC
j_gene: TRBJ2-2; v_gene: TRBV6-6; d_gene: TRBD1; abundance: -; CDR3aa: CASSSGGVTGELFF; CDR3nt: TGTGCCAGCAGTTCAGGGGGCGTCACCGGGGAGCTGTTTTTT
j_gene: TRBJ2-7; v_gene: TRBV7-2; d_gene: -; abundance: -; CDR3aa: CASSLISFTYEQYF; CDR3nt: TGTGCCAGCAGCTTAATATCCTTTACCTACGAGCAGTACTTC
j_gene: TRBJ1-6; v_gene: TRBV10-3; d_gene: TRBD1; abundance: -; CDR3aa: CAISTGTGGNSPLHF; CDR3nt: TGTGCCATCAGCACCGGGACAGGGGGCAATTCACCCCTCCACTTT
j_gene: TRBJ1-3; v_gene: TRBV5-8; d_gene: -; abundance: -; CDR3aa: CASSTGLTFSGNTIYF; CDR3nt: TGTGCCAGCAGTACTGGACTTACCTTCTCTGGAAACACCATATATTTT
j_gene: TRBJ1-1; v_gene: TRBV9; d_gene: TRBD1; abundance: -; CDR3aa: CASSVRTGVPAFF; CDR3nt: TGTGCCAGCAGCGTAAGGACAGGGGTTCCAGCTTTCTTT
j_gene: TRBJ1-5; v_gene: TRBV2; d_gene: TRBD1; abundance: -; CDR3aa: CASSETGASNQPQHF; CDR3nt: TGTGCCAGCAGTGAAACAGGGGCGAGCAATCAGCCCCAGCATTTT
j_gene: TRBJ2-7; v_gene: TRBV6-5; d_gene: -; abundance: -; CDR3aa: CASGLQRGEQYF; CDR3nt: TGTGCCAGTGGACTACAACGGGGCGAGCAGTACTTC
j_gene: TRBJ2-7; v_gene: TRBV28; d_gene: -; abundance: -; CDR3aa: CASIGAPEGEQYF; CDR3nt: TGTGCCAGCATAGGAGCGCCGGAGGGGGAGCAGTACTTC
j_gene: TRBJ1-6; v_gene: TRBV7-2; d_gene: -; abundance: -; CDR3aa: CASSFQGFNSPLHF; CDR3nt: TGTGCCAGCAGCTTTCAGGGGTTTAATTCACCCCTCCACTTT
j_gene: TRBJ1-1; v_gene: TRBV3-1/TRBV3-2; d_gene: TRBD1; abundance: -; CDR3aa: CASSQGQGAEAFF; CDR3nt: TGTGCCAGCAGCCAAGGACAGGGGGCTGAAGCTTTCTTT
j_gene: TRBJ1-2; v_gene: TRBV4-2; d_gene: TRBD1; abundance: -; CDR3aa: CASSQGAGTGEDYGYTF; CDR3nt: TGTGCCAGCAGCCAAGGAGCGGGGACAGGGGAGGACTATGGCTACACCTTC
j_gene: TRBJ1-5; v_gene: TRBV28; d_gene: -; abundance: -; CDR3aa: CASSPTGGSYQPQHF; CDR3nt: TGTGCCAGCAGTCCCACCGGGGGGAGCTATCAGCCCCAGCATTTT
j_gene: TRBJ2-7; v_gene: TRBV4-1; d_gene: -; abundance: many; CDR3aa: CASSQEDTVQYF; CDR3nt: TGCGCCAGCAGCCAAGAGGACACTGTGCAGTACTTC
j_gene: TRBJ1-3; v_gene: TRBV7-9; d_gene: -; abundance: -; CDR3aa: CASSSQSGNTIYF; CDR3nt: TGTGCCAGCAGCTCACAGTCTGGAAACACCATATATTTT
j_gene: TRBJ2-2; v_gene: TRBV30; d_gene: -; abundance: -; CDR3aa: CAWSRSRAGELFF; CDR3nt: TGTGCCTGGAGTCGTTCGCGGGCCGGGGAGCTGTTTTTT
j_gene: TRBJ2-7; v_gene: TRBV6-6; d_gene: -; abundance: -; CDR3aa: CASSLSGTPPYEQYF; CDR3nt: TGTGCCAGCAGTCTATCCGGGACACCCCCCTACGAGCAGTACTTC
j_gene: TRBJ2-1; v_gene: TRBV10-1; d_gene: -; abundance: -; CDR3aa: CASSKLGGPAPDEQFF; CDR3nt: TGCGCCAGCAGTAAGTTGGGGGGACCGGCCCCCGATGAGCAGTTCTTC
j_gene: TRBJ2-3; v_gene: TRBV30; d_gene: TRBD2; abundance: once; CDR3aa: CAWIPGTSGSADTQYF; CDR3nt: TGTGCCTGGATCCCCGGGACTAGCGGGAGTGCAGATACGCAGTATTTT
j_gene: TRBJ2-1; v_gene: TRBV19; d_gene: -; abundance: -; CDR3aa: CASSLPGLPNEQFF; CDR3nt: TGTGCCAGTAGTCTCCCGGGACTCCCTAATGAGCAGTTCTTC
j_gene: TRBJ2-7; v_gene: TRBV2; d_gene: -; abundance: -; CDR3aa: CATTTSYEQYF; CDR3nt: TGTGCCACTACGACTAGCTACGAGCAGTACTTC
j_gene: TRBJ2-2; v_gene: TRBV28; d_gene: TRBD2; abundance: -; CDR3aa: CASSFEFPTLAGGTGELFF; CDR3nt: TGTGCCAGCAGTTTCGAGTTCCCTACACTAGCGGGAGGGACCGGGGAGCTGTTTTTT
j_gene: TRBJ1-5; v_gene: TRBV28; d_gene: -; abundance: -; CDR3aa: CASSLGGGREVPQHF; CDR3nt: TGTGCCAGCAGTTTGGGTGGAGGCCGAGAAGTTCCCCAGCATTTT
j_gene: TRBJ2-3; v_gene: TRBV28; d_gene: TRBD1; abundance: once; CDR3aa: CASSLTAQGASDTQYF; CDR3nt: TGTGCCAGCAGTTTAACGGCCCAGGGGGCTTCAGATACGCAGTATTTT
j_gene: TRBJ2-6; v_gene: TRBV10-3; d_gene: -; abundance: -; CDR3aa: CAINKASGGDSGANVLTF; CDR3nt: TGTGCCATCAATAAAGCCTCTGGCGGGGACTCTGGGGCCAACGTCCTGACTTTC
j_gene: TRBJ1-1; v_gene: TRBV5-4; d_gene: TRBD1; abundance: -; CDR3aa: CASSSLWTGGKTEAFF; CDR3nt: TGTGCCAGCAGCTCGCTATGGACAGGGGGGAAGACTGAAGCTTTCTTT